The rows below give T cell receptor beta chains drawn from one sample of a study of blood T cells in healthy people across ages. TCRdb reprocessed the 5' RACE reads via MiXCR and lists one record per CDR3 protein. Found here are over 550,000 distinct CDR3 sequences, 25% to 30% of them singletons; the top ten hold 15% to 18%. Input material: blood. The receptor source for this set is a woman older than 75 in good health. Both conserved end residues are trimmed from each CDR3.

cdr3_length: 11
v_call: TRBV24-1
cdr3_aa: ATSDPGRSDKH

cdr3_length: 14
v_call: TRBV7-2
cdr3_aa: ASSLASGQLYNEQF

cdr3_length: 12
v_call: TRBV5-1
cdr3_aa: ASSPGQLKEAQY

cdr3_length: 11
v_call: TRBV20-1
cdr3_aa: SASNGGSTEAF

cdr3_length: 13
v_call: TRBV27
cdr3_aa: ASSPPQERAYEQY

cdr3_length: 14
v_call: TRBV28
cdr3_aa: ASSFGGDSSTDTQY

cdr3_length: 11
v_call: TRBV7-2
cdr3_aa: ASSLRHRSEQF

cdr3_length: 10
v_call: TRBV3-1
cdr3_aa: ASSQVDGSPH

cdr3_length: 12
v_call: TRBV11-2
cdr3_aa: ASSLDRGGYEQY

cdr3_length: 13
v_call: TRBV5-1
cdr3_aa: ASSVTTGMGTEAF

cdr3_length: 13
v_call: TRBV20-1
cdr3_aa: SAQEGATYNSPLH

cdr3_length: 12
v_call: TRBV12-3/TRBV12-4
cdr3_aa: ASSFALNTGELF

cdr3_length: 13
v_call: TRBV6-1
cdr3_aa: ASRVGAGAYNEQF

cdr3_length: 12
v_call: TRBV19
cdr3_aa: ASSTPGGGTEAF

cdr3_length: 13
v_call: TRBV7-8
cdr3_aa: ASSLGKRTFWEQY

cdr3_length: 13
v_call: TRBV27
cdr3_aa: ASSLLGRENYGYT

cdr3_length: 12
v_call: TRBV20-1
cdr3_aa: SARGQGSRYGYT

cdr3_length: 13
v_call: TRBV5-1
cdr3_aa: ASSLEGANYNEQF

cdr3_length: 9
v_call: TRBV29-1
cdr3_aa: SVEWGEKLF

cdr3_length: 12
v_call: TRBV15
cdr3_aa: ATSPRPNTDTQY

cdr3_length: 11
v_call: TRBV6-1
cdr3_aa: ASRAGGYNEQF

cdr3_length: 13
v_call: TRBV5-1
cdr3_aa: ASSLMGSGKETQY

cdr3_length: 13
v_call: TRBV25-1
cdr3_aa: ASRAAGGPSDTQY

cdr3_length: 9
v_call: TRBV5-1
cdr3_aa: ASREGETQY

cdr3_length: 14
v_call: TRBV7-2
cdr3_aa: ASSWVGVSSYNEQF

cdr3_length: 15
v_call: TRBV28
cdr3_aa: ASSLRTSGRAKDTQY

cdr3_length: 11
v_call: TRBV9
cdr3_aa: ASSVGDRNVRY

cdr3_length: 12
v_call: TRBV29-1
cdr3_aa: SVEKGLAYNEQF

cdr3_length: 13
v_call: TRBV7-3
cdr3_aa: ASSLFPGVSNEQF

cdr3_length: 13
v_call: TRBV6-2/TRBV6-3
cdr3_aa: ASTKQRPRGDTQY

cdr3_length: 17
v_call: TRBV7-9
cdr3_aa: ASSLGQDSGLAGYNEQF

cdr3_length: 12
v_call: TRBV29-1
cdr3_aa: SVEPPTANYGYT

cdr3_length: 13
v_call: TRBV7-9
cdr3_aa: ASSPKGGEVSPLH

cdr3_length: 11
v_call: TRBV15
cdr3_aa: ATSRRQGSGYT

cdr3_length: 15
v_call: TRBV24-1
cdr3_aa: ATSDGSETGNTGELF

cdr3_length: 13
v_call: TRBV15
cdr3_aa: ATSRVGSGANVLT

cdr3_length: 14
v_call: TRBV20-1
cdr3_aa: SARGGRGRWNYGYT

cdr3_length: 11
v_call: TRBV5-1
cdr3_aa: ASSLDRGPYLH

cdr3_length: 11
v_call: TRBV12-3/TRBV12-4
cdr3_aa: ASSRDRDDIQY

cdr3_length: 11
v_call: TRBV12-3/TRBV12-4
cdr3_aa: ASSRTGERPQH

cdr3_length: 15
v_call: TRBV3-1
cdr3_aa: ASNQDLWGQLSHEQY

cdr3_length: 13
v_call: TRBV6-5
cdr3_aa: ASSSGGYGANVLT

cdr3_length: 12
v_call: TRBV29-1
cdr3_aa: SVTGGGLQETQY

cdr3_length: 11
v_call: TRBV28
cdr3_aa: ASISEAPYGYT

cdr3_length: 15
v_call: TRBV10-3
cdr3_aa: ATRGTGGGGSNQPQH

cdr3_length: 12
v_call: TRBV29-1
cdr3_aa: SVEVWKKNTEAF

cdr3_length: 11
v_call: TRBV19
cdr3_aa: ASSMPTRSPLH

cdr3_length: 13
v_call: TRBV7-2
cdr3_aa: ASSRTGELYNEQF